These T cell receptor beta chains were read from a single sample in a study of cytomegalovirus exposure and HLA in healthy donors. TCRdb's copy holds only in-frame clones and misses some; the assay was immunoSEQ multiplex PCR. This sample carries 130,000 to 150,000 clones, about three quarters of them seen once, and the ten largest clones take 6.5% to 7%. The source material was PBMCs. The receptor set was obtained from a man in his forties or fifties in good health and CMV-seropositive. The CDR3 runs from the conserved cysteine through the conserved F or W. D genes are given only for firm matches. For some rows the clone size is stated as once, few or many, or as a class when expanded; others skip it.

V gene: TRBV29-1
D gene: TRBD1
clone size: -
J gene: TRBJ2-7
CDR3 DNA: TGCAGCGCCCGGCCGGGGAGGGACAGGGGCTACGAGCAGTACTTC
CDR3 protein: CSARPGRDRGYEQYF

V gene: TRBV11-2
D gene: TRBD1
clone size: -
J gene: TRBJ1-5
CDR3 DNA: TGTGCCAGCAGCTTAGCGGGACAGAACAATCAGCCCCAGCATTTT
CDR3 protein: CASSLAGQNNQPQHF

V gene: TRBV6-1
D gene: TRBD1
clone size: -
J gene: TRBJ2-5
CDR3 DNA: TGTGCCAGCAGGATGACAGGGGGTCAAGAGACCCAGTACTTC
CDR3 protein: CASRMTGGQETQYF

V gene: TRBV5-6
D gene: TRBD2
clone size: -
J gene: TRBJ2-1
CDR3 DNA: TGTGCCAGCAGTTTATTAGCGGGGTTTAATGAGCAGTTCTTC
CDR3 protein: CASSLLAGFNEQFF

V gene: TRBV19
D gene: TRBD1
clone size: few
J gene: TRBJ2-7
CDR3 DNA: TGTGCCAGTAGCCCAACAGGGGGCTATATCGAGCAGTACTTC
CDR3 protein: CASSPTGGYIEQYF

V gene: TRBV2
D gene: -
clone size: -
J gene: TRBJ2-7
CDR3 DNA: TGTGCCAGCAGTGAAAAGGGACTGCCTTACGAGCAGTACTTC
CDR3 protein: CASSEKGLPYEQYF

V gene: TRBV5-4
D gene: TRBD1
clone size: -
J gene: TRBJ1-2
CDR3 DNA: TGTGCCAGCAGCTTGGGTGGGACAGGGGGGGCCTATGGCTACACCTTC
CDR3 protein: CASSLGGTGGAYGYTF

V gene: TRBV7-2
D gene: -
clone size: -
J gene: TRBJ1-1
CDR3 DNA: TGTGCCAGCAGCCTAACAGGGCCTTCGACCACTGAAGCTTTCTTT
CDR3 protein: CASSLTGPSTTEAFF

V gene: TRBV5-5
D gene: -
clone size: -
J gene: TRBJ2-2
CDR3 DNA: TGTGCCAGCAGCTACCCTAGTCCGATCGGGGAGCTGTTTTTT
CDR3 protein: CASSYPSPIGELFF

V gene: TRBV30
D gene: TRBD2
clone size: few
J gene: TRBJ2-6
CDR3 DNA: TGTGCCTGGAGATTCAGACTAGCGGGGGGCTCTGGGGCCAACGTCCTGACTTTC
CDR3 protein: CAWRFRLAGGSGANVLTF

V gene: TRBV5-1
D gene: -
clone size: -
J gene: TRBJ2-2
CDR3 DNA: TGCGCCAGCAGGAATCACGAGTACACCGGGGAGCTGTTTTTT
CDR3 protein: CASRNHEYTGELFF

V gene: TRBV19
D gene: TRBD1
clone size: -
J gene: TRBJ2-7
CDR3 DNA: TGTGCCAGTAGTCCCCAGACAGGGCGAAACGAGCAGTACTTC
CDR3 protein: CASSPQTGRNEQYF

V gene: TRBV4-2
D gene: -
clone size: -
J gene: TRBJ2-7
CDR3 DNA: TGTGCCAGCAGCCAAGATGCAGGGTACTACGAGCAGTACTTC
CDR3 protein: CASSQDAGYYEQYF

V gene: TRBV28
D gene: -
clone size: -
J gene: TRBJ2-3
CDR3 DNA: TGTGCCAGCAGTGGCAGGGACTTTCTCTCAGATACGCAGTATTTT
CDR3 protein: CASSGRDFLSDTQYF

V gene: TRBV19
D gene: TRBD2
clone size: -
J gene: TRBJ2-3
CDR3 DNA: TGTGCCAGTAGTATTCCCGGGGGGGCGGATACGCAGTATTTT
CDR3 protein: CASSIPGGADTQYF

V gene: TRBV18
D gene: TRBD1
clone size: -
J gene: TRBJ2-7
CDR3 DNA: TGTGCCAGCTCACCACGACAGGGAGTTTACGAGCAGTACTTC
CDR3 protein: CASSPRQGVYEQYF

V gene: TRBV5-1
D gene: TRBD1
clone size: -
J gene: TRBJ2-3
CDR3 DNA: TGCGCCAGCAGCTTGGCCGCAGGGGGCAAAACAGATACGCAGTATTTT
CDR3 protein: CASSLAAGGKTDTQYF

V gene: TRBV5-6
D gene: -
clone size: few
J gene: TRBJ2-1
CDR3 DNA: TGTGCCAGCCTTGGAGAGGCCGGGGAGGAGCAGTTCTTC
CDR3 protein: CASLGEAGEEQFF

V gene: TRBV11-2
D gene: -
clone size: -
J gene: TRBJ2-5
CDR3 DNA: TGTGCCAGCAGCGCAAAGACTTTGGGGGGAGAGACCCAGTACTTC
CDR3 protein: CASSAKTLGGETQYF

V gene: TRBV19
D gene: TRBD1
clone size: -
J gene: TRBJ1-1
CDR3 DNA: TGTGCCAGTAGCCTAGACAGGGCAGTCACTGAAGCTTTCTTT
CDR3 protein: CASSLDRAVTEAFF

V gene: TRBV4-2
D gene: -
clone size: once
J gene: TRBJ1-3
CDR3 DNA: TGTGCCAGCAGCCAAAAACCAAAGGGAGGGGGCTCTGGAAACACCATATATTTT
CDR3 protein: CASSQKPKGGGSGNTIYF

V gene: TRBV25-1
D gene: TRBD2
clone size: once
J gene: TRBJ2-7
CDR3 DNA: TGTGCCAGCAGTGCGAGCCTAACTAGCGGGACCTCCTACGAGCAGTACTTC
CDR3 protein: CASSASLTSGTSYEQYF

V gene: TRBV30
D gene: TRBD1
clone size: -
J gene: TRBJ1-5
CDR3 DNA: TGTGCCTGGAGTGCGGGCCAGGGGGTGGCGGCCCAGCATTTT
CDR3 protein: CAWSAGQGVAAQHF

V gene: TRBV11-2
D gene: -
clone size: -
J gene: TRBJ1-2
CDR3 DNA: TGTGCCAGCAGCTTCCCCGGACAGAGCTATGGCTACACCTTC
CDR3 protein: CASSFPGQSYGYTF

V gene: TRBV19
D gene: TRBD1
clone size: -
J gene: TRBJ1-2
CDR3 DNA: TGTGCCAGTAGTATAGCGGGACAGAATGGCTACACCTTC
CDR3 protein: CASSIAGQNGYTF

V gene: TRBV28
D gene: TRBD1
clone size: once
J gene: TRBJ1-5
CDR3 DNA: TGTGCCAGCAGTGTGACAGGGACCAATCAGCCCCAGCATTTT
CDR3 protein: CASSVTGTNQPQHF

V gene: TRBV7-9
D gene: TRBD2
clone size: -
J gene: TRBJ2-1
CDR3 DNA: TGTGCCAGCAGCTTGTGGCTAGCGGGGGGAAACAATGAGCAGTTCTTC
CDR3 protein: CASSLWLAGGNNEQFF

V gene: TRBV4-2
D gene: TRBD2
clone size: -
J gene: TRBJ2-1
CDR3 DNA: TGTGCCAGCAGCCGGGGGGTAGCGGGGGATAGCTCCTACAATGAGCAGTTCTTC
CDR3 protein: CASSRGVAGDSSYNEQFF